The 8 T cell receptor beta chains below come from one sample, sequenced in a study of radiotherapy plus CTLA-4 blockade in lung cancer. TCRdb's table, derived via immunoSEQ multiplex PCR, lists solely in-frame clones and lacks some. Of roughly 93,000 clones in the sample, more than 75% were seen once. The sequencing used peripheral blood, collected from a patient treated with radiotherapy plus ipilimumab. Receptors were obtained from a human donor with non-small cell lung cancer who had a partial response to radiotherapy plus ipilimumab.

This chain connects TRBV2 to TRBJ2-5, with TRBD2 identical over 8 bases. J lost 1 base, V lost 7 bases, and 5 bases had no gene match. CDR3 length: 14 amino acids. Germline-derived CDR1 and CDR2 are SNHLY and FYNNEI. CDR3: CASTGGAGQETQYF. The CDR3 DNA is TGTGCCAGCACCGGGGGGGCGGGCCAAGAGACCCAGTACTTC.

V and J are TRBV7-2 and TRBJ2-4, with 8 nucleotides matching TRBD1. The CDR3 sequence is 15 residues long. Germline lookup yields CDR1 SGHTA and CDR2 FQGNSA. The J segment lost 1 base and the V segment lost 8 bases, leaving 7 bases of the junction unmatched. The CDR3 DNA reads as TGTGCCAGCGCCCTGGACAGGGTGGCCAAAAACATTCAGTACTTC. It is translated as CASALDRVAKNIQYF.

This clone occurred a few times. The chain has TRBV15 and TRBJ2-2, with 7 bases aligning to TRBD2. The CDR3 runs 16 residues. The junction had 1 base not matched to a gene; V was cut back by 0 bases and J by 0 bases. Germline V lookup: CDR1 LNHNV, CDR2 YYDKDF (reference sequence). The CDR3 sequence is CATSRESGTNTGELFF. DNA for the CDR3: TGTGCCACCAGCAGAGAAAGCGGGACGAACACCGGGGAGCTGTTTTTT.

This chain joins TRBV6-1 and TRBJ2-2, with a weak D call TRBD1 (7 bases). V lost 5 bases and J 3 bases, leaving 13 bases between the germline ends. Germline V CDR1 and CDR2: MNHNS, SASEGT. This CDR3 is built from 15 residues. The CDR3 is CASSLAGGYTGELFF. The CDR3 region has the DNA TGTGCCAGCAGTCTCGCAGGGGGGTACACCGGGGAGCTGTTTTTT.

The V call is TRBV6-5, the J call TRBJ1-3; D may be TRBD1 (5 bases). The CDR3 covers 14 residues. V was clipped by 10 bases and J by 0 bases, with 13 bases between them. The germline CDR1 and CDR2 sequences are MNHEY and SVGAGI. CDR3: CATKSTASGNTIYF. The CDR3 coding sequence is TGTGCCACCAAGTCGACAGCCTCTGGAAACACCATATATTTT.

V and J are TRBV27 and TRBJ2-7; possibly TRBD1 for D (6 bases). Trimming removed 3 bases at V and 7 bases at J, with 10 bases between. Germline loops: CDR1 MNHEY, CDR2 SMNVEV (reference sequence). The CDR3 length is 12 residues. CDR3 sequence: CASSFRGGEQYF. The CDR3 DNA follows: TGTGCCAGCAGTTTCAGGGGTGGGGAGCAGTACTTC.

CDR3 nucleotides: TGTGCCAGCAGCTGGAGATGGACTAGCGGGAGGAATGAGCAGTTCTTC. Its protein is CASSWRWTSGRNEQFF. The chain joins TRBV13 to TRBJ2-1; TRBD2 aligns across 14 bases. J was trimmed by 7 bases and V by 4 bases; bases with no gene match: 6. From germline, CDR1 is PRHDT and CDR2 FYEKMQ (reference sequence). The CDR3 runs 16 residues.

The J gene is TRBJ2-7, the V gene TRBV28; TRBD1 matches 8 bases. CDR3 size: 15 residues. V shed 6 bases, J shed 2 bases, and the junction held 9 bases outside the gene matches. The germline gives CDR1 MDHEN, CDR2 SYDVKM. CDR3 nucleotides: TGTGCCAGCAGCTCCCATGACAGGGGAGCCTACGAGCAGTACTTC. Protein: CASSSHDRGAYEQYF. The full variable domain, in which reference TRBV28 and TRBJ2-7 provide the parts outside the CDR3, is DVKVTQSSRYLVKRTGEKVFLECVQDMDHENMFWYRQDPGLGLRLIYFSYDVKMKEKGDIPEGYSVSREKKERFSLILESASTNQTSMYLCASSSHDRGAYEQYFGPGTRLTVT.